This TCR beta chain emerged from a study of cytomegalovirus exposure and HLA in healthy donors. Overall study findings and caveats: Accurate predictions that matched the HLA-A and HLA-B alleles of most subjects were reportedly made from TCR beta sequences.

It was with 60 Vbeta and 13 Jbeta primers that the PCR ran. Repertoires were generated with immunoSEQ multiplex PCR, while TCRdb's copy carries only in-frame clones and drops some. The sample records about 250,000 clones, around 78% being singletons. Concerning this clone itself: The antigen is unknown.

V was shortened by 0 bases and J by 1 base, with 9 bases between the two germline ends. There are 15 residues in the CDR3. Germline lookup yields CDR1 MRHNA and CDR2 SNTAGT. As for the donors, each was a healthy bone marrow donor. The sequencing sample was made of PBMCs. This TCR was sampled from a boy aged 5-17 years in good health and CMV-seronegative. The chain is built from TRBV6-4 and TRBJ1-1; tentatively, D is TRBD1 (5 bases). The CDR3 loop reads CASSDSGAPNTEAFF. The CDR3 nucleotides are TGTGCCAGCAGTGACTCAGGGGCCCCGAACACTGAAGCTTTCTTT.